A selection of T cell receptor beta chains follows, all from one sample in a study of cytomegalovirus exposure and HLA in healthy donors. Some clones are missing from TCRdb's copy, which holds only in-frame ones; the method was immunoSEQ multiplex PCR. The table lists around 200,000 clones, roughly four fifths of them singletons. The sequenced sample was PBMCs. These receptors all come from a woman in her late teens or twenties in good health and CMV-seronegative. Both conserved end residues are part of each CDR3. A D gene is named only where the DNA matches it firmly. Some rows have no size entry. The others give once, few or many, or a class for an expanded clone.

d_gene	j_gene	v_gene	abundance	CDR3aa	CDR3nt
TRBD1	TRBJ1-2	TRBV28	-	CASSSGTVLSYGYTF	TGTGCCAGCAGTTCGGGGACAGTTTTAAGCTATGGCTACACCTTC
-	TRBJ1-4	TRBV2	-	CASSVYSPNEKLFF	TGTGCCAGCAGTGTTTACAGCCCGAATGAAAAACTGTTTTTT
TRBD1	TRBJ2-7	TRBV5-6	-	CASSGVTGYYEQYF	TGTGCCAGCAGCGGAGTGACAGGGTATTACGAGCAGTACTTC
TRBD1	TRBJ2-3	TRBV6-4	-	CASSELGGVPDTQYF	TGTGCCAGCAGTGAGTTAGGGGGCGTCCCAGATACGCAGTATTTT
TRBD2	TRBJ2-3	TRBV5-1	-	CASSVQTSGLRGDTQYF	TGCGCCAGCAGCGTCCAGACTAGCGGGTTACGGGGAGATACGCAGTATTTT
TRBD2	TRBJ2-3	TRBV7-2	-	CASSLGFRGGTDTQYF	TGTGCCAGCAGCTTAGGCTTCCGGGGGGGCACAGATACGCAGTATTTT
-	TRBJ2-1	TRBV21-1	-	CASSKFSGGDNEQFF	TGTGCCAGCAGCAAGTTTAGCGGGGGGGACAATGAGCAGTTCTTC
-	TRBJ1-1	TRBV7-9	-	CASSPGGRTEAFF	TGTGCCAGCAGCCCCGGAGGACGAACTGAAGCTTTCTTT
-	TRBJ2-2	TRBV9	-	CASSVELPGELFF	TGTGCCAGCAGCGTAGAACTCCCCGGGGAGCTGTTTTTT
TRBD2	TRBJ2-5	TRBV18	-	CASSPTSGGPETQYF	TGTGCCAGCTCACCGACTAGCGGGGGGCCAGAGACCCAGTACTTC
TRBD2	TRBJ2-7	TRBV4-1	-	CASGGTGSGGAYEQYF	TGCGCCAGCGGGGGAACGGGGAGCGGGGGGGCCTACGAGCAGTACTTC
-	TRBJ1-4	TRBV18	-	CASSFDRPTNEKLFF	TGTGCCAGCTCGTTCGACAGGCCAACTAATGAAAAACTGTTTTTT
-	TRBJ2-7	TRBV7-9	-	CSSSLAVYRGGDEQYF	TGTTCCAGCAGCTTAGCGGTTTACAGGGGCGGCGACGAGCAGTACTTC
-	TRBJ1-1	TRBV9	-	CASSVPAGGVNTEAFF	TGTGCCAGCAGCGTACCCGCCGGGGGGGTAAACACTGAAGCTTTCTTT
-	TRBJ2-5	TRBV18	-	CASSPLGAAPKETQYF	TGTGCCAGCTCACCATTGGGGGCGGCCCCAAAAGAGACCCAGTACTTC
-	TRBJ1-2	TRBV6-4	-	CASSDSALGRSYGYTF	TGTGCCAGCAGTGACTCAGCTCTCGGCAGGTCGTATGGCTACACCTTC
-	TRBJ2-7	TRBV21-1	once	CASSKVEDFYEQYF	TGTGCCAGCAGCAAAGTTGAAGATTTCTACGAGCAGTACTTC
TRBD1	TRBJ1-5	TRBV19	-	CASSHSIGGQVNQPQHF	TGTGCCAGTAGTCACTCCATTGGAGGACAGGTCAATCAGCCCCAGCATTTT
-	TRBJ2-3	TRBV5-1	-	CASSLQGPSTDTQYF	TGCGCCAGCAGCTTGCAGGGCCCCAGCACAGATACGCAGTATTTT